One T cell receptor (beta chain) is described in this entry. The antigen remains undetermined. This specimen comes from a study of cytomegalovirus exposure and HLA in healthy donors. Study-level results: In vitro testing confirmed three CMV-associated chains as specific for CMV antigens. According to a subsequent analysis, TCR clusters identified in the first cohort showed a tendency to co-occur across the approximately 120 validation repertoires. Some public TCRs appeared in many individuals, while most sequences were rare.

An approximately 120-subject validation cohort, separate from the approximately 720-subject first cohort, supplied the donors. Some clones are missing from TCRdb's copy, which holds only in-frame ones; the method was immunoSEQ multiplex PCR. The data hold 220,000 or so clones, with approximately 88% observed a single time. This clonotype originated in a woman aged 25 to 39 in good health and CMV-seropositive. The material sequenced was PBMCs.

The CDR3 reads CASSSPDRAVDQPQHF. CDR3 DNA sequence: TGTGCCAGCAGCTCCCCGGACAGGGCTGTCGATCAGCCCCAGCATTTT. V usage is TRBV2 and J usage is TRBJ1-5, with 8 nucleotides matching TRBD1. Germline assignment: CDR1 SNHLY and CDR2 FYNNEI. The CDR3 is made up of 16 amino acids. Trimming took 6 bases from V and 5 from J; bases not matched to a gene: 12. The full variable domain, in which reference TRBV2 and TRBJ1-5 provide the parts outside the CDR3, is EPEVTQTPSHQVTQMGQEVILRCVPISNHLYFYWYRQILGQKVEFLVSFYNNEISEKSEIFDDQFSVERPDGSNFTLKIRSTKLEDSAMYFCASSSPDRAVDQPQHFGDGTRLSIL.